This TCR beta chain is drawn from a study of tumor-infiltrating lymphocytes in localized non-small cell lung cancer. Study findings and constraints: Tumors had more T cell infiltration than uninvolved lung, per TCRbeta sequencing and CD3 counts.

This clone was counted between two and nine times. Its antigen is undetermined. TCRdb's table, derived via immunoSEQ multiplex PCR, lists solely in-frame clones and lacks some. This repertoire shows under 4,000 clones, around three fifths found once; its top ten account for roughly 26%. V trimming: 0 bases; J trimming: 10 bases; junction bases outside the gene matches: 9. Germline V gives CDR1 SGHRS, CDR2 YFSETQ. The CDR3 has 15 amino acids. This TCR derives from a human donor with non-small cell lung cancer. Source material: uninvolved lung tissue not adjacent to the tumor. The chain combines TRBV5-1 with TRBJ1-4; TRBD1 matches 7 bases. CDR3 nucleotide sequence: TGCGCCAGCAGCTTGGCTTTCGGGACAGCAGGAAAACTGTTTTTT. Translated: CASSLAFGTAGKLFF.